This TCR beta chain was sequenced for a study of technical replicates of blood from several donors. Looked up from germline, CDR1 is MDHEN and CDR2 is SYDVKM. CDR3 length: 15 amino acids. The V segment lost 2 bases and the J segment 7 bases; nucleotides outside the gene matches: 8. Produced via immunoSEQ multiplex PCR; TCRdb's table is partial and in-frame only. The table records more than 55,000 clones, almost 95% of them present only once. The chain employs TRBV28 and TRBJ2-7, with 10 nucleotides matching TRBD2. Sequencing was performed on T cells isolated from PBMCs. This receptor was taken from a human donor in good health. CDR3 nucleotide sequence: TGTGCCAGCAGTTTAGGGCTAGCGGGAGTAAGTGAGCAGTACTTC. This encodes CASSLGLAGVSEQYF.